Each of the 24 T cell receptor beta chains below was sequenced from the same sample in a study of blood T cell repertoires in COVID-19 (dated by TCRdb to 2020 to 2021). Library preparation employed the immunoSEQ multiplex PCR assay. TCRdb stores this immuneACCESS table with in-frame sequences only. Part of the clones is absent; in the studies checked, under half of the shortfall reflects unresolved V genes, and no reason is known for the rest. The sample table holds 110,000 or so clones, of which under 85% were seen once. About 4% of the sample is taken by the ten largest. Sequencing used peripheral blood. The receptor set was obtained from a woman in her sixties or seventies with acute or convalescent COVID-19.

The DNA of the CDR3 is TGTGCCAGCAGCGTAGCTGGAGCGGGGACTGGCTACACCTTC. It translates to CASSVAGAGTGYTF. V and J are TRBV9 and TRBJ1-2; a weak D match, TRBD1 (5 bases). In germline, CDR1 is SGDLS, CDR2 YYNGEE. With 0 bases removed from V and 7 bases from J, the gap between germline ends came to 13 bases. The CDR3 consists of 14 residues.

V usage is TRBV29-1 and J usage is TRBJ1-1; D is possibly TRBD1 (5 bases). CDR3 size: 12 residues. Germline loops: CDR1 SQVTM, CDR2 ANQGSEA. V lost 2 bases to trimming and J lost 5 bases, with 9 bases between them. The CDR3 protein is CSVEKGSTEAFF. The CDR3 region has the DNA TGCAGCGTTGAAAAGGGGTCAACTGAAGCTTTCTTT.

V usage is TRBV19 and J usage is TRBJ1-2; the match to TRBD1 covers 7 bases. The CDR3 is made up of 16 amino acids. Losses at the gene ends were 1 base for V and 0 bases for J; bases not matched to a gene: 5. Per germline, CDR1 LNHDA and CDR2 SQIVND (reference sequence). The CDR3: CASSIVTGATNYGYTF. CDR3 nucleotide sequence: TGTGCCAGTAGTATAGTAACAGGGGCTACTAACTATGGCTACACCTTC.

The V gene is TRBV27, the J gene TRBJ2-2, with D possibly being TRBD2 (7 bases). V lost 2 bases, J lost 3 bases, and 10 bases lay in between. Germline V gene data show CDR1 as MNHEY and CDR2 as SMNVEV (reference sequence). This CDR3 has 15 residues. The CDR3 loop is CASSLLGGDTGELFF. The CDR3 region has the DNA TGTGCCAGCAGTTTACTAGGGGGGGACACCGGGGAGCTGTTTTTT.

This rearrangement joins TRBV7-8 to TRBJ1-5; TRBD1 might be the D (5 bases). The CDR3 extends over 16 amino acids. V lost 0 bases, J lost 6 bases, and 15 bases lay in between. Germline CDR1 is SGHVS and CDR2 is FQNEAQ. This chain's CDR3 is CASSLAYGAGSQPQHF. The CDR3 nucleotides are TGTGCCAGCAGCTTAGCGTACGGGGCCGGGAGTCAGCCCCAGCATTTT.

The J gene is TRBJ2-3, the V gene TRBV2, with 7 bases fitting TRBD2. V trimming: 5 bases; J trimming: 4 bases; junction bases outside the gene matches: 6. The CDR3 has 14 amino acids. The V gene's germline CDR1 is SNHLY and CDR2 FYNNEI. CDR3 DNA sequence: TGTGCCAGCAGTCCCTCGGGAGGCCCAGATACGCAGTATTTT. Its protein is CASSPSGGPDTQYF.

The rearrangement links TRBV10-3 to TRBJ1-5, with 7 bases fitting TRBD1. V was clipped by 10 bases and J by 0 bases; unmatched bases: 9. This CDR3 region has 15 residues. Germline CDR1 is ENHRY and CDR2 is SYGVKD. The CDR3 is CATRLQGNSNQPQHF. The CDR3 nucleotides are TGTGCCACTCGTCTACAGGGGAATAGCAATCAGCCCCAGCATTTT.

The count of this clone is one. The CDR3 coding sequence is TGTGCCAGCAACCCCCGGGACAGTTACGAGCAGTACTTC. The encoded protein is CASNPRDSYEQYF. The chain has TRBV28 and TRBJ2-7, with TRBD1 matching 7 bases. V lost 7 bases to trimming and J lost 4 bases; unmatched junction nucleotides: 7. Germline V gives CDR1 MDHEN, CDR2 SYDVKM. The CDR3 runs 13 residues.

This sequence joins TRBV7-3 and TRBJ2-1; D not certain. V lost 2 bases and J 12 bases, leaving 17 bases between the germline ends. In germline, CDR1 is SGHTA, CDR2 FQGTGA. This CDR3 region has 14 residues. The CDR3 DNA is TGTGCCAGCAGCTTAGAGGCAACATTTTCTGGGCAGTTCTTC. This encodes CASSLEATFSGQFF.

The chain carries TRBV10-2 and TRBJ2-3, with D perhaps matching TRBD2 (6 bases). The V and J ends lost 6 bases and 1 base respectively, with 8 bases between them. The germline V gene has CDR1 WSHSY and CDR2 SAAADI. This CDR3 contains 13 residues. This CDR3 is CASRSSGTDTQYF. CDR3 DNA: TGCGCCAGCAGGTCTAGCGGCACAGATACGCAGTATTTT.

This rearrangement joins TRBV7-2 to TRBJ2-7; unclear D gene. Trimming pared 5 bases from V and 7 bases from J, leaving 12 bases between. Germline V gives CDR1 SGHTA, CDR2 FQGNSA. The length of the CDR3 is 12 residues. The chain's CDR3 is CASSRLALEQYF. Here the CDR3 DNA reads TGTGCCAGCAGCCGACTGGCGTTAGAGCAGTACTTC.

The chain is built from TRBV3-1 (or the pseudogene TRBV3-2) and TRBJ1-1, with 7 bases that match TRBD1. Per germline, CDR1 LGHDT and CDR2 YNNKEL (reference sequence). The CDR3 loop spans 19 amino acids. V lost 2 bases, J lost 3 bases, and 18 bases stayed unmatched. Written as DNA, the CDR3 is TGTGCCAGCAGCCAACACCTAACGAGACAAGGGGGCAGGGACACTGAAGCTTTCTTT. Residues: CASSQHLTRQGGRDTEAFF.

This clone is categorized as medium-sized. The rearrangement joins TRBV16 to TRBJ1-6; TRBD1 matches at 7 bases. The V gene end was trimmed by 2 bases and the J gene end by 5 bases; junction bases not matched to a gene: 9. The CDR3 sequence is 17 residues long. Germline V gene data show CDR1 as KGHSY and CDR2 as FQNENV. In nucleotides, the CDR3 is TGTGCCAGCAGCCAAGTTAATAGGGGGCGCGATAATTCACCCCTCCACTTT. It specifies CASSQVNRGRDNSPLHF.

The rearrangement links TRBV3-1 (or the pseudogene TRBV3-2) to TRBJ1-1; D may be TRBD1 (6 bases). V shed 4 bases and J shed 5 bases, with 14 bases lying between them. This CDR3 region has 14 residues. The germline V gene encodes CDR1 LGHDT and CDR2 YNNKEL (reference sequence). CDR3: CASSPQGQGTEAFF. CDR3 nucleotides: TGTGCCAGCAGCCCCCAGGGCCAGGGGACTGAAGCTTTCTTT.

V is TRBV6-5 and J is TRBJ2-3; weak D call: TRBD1 (5 bases). Germline V gene sequence: CDR1 MNHEY, CDR2 SVGAGI. V lost 2 bases and J 2 bases, leaving 8 bases between the germline ends. This CDR3 region has 14 residues. This CDR3 reads CASSYAGNTDTQYF. CDR3 in DNA: TGTGCCAGCAGTTACGCAGGGAACACAGATACGCAGTATTTT.

The V call is TRBV7-2, the J call TRBJ2-5; D is perhaps TRBD1 (6 bases). The ends were cut back, 5 bases at V and 5 bases at J, with 15 bases in the middle. The length of the CDR3 is 14 residues. Germline V CDR1 and CDR2: SGHTA, FQGNSA. The CDR3 sequence is CASSPDSEHETQYF. CDR3 coding DNA: TGTGCCAGCAGCCCGGACAGCGAGCACGAGACCCAGTACTTC.

The rearrangement uses TRBV7-6 and TRBJ2-3, with 14 nucleotides matching TRBD2. The CDR3 consists of 17 residues. The germline V gene has CDR1 SGHVS and CDR2 FNYEAQ. V was pared by 2 bases and J by 0 bases, with 1 base of the junction left unmatched. The CDR3 protein is CASSLRTSGGSTDTQYF. CDR3 sequence (DNA): TGTGCCAGCAGCTTAAGGACTAGCGGGGGGAGCACAGATACGCAGTATTTT.

This clone was picked up one time. The chain couples TRBV2 to TRBJ1-1, with 9 bases fitting TRBD1. The CDR3 extends over 13 amino acids. CDR1 SNHLY and CDR2 FYNNEI come from the germline V gene. The V segment lost 5 bases and the J segment 5 bases; nucleotides outside the gene matches: 3. The CDR3 spells CASSWDRATEAFF. In nucleotides, the CDR3 is TGTGCCAGCAGTTGGGACAGGGCGACTGAAGCTTTCTTT.

This sequence joins TRBV27 and TRBJ2-7; 9 bases align to TRBD1. Germline V gives CDR1 MNHEY, CDR2 SMNVEV (reference sequence). The CDR3 length is 17 residues. J gave up 4 bases and V 7 bases, and 17 bases lay outside the gene matches. Written as DNA, the CDR3 is TGTGCCAGCACCTCATTAGTTGGGACAGGGTATGTTTACGAGCAGTACTTC. It is translated as CASTSLVGTGYVYEQYF.

In nucleotides, the CDR3 is TGTGCCAGCGGCAAAGTAGAGGGGGCAGCAATTTCTGGGGCCAACGTCCTGACTTTC. Translation: CASGKVEGAAISGANVLTF. This chain links TRBV13 with TRBJ2-6; TRBD1 matches 7 bases. The CDR3 spans 19 residues. J lost 1 base, V lost 8 bases, and 17 bases had no gene match. Germline V gene lookup returns CDR1 PRHDT and CDR2 FYEKMQ (reference sequence).

The chain links TRBV7-2 to TRBJ2-5; 8 positions agree with TRBD2. With V trimmed by 6 bases and J by 2 bases, 5 bases remained unmatched. The CDR3 is 14 amino acids. Looked up from germline, CDR1 is SGHTA and CDR2 is FQGNSA. The CDR3 loop is CASRLTSEQETQYF. The CDR3 coding sequence is TGTGCCAGCAGATTGACTAGCGAGCAAGAGACCCAGTACTTC.

The chain has TRBV10-1 and TRBJ1-1; a possible D gene is TRBD1 (5 bases). The germline CDR1 and CDR2 sequences are WNHNN and SYGVQD (reference sequence). This CDR3 is built from 14 residues. Trimming took off 6 bases at V and 3 bases at J, with 14 bases between the two ends. The CDR3 sequence: CASSPAGSDTEAFF. DNA for the CDR3: TGCGCCAGCAGCCCCGCAGGGTCGGACACTGAAGCTTTCTTT.

The chain couples TRBV2 to TRBJ2-2; 11 bases are a match to TRBD2. The CDR3 runs 15 residues. Germline CDR1 reads SNHLY; CDR2 reads FYNNEI. V lost 7 bases and J lost 5; bases outside the gene matches: 6. The CDR3 DNA reads TGTGCCAGCAAGGTGACTAGCGGGGTGACCGGGGAGCTGTTTTTT. It encodes CASKVTSGVTGELFF. Together with reference TRBV2 and TRBJ2-2, the CDR3 gives the full variable domain: EPEVTQTPSHQVTQMGQEVILRCVPISNHLYFYWYRQILGQKVEFLVSFYNNEISEKSEIFDDQFSVERPDGSNFTLKIRSTKLEDSAMYFCASKVTSGVTGELFFGEGSRLTVL.

This chain joins TRBV6-5 and TRBJ1-5; 11 positions match TRBD1. With V trimmed by 2 bases and J by 7 bases, 4 bases remained unmatched. Germline V gene lookup returns CDR1 MNHEY and CDR2 SVGAGI. CDR3 length: 15 residues. Here the CDR3 DNA reads TGTGCCAGCAGTTACCCGGGACAGGGGGAACAGCCCCAGCATTTT. It yields the protein CASSYPGQGEQPQHF.